The 18 T cell receptor beta chains below were found in one sample sequenced in a study of T cells in localized non-small cell lung cancer (TCRdb year 2020). Library preparation used the immunoSEQ multiplex PCR assay. In its TCRdb copy, this immuneACCESS table keeps in-frame sequences only and misses some clones. Where compared with another copy, unresolved V genes explain less than half of these, and the others have no known cause. Across this sample there are about 39,000 clones, with roughly 80% seen only once. Approximately 35% of the sample rests with the top ten. The source was PBMCs, collected before any cancer treatment. These receptors all come from a woman aged 40-69 years with stage II squamous cell lung carcinoma.

This chain joins TRBV7-9 and TRBJ2-3; the D is unclear. Germline assignment: CDR1 SEHNR and CDR2 FQNEAQ (reference sequence). V lost 5 bases and J lost 5, with 8 bases in between. There are 12 residues in the CDR3. The CDR3 DNA reads TGTGCCAGCAGCGCTACGCTAGATACGCAGTATTTT. The encoded protein is CASSATLDTQYF.

The chain is built from TRBV7-9 and TRBJ2-2; 11 bases are shared with TRBD1. Per germline, CDR1 SEHNR and CDR2 FQNEAQ (reference sequence). The CDR3 length is 16 residues. The ends lost 5 bases at V and 1 base at J; junction bases unmatched: 3. CDR3 residues: CASSIGTGGNTGELFF. The CDR3 DNA is TGTGCCAGCAGCATCGGGACAGGGGGGAACACCGGGGAGCTGTTTTTT. Full variable domain (rest looked up from reference TRBV7-9 and TRBJ2-2): DTGVSQNPRHKITKRGQNVTFRCDPISEHNRLYWYRQTLGQGPEFLTYFQNEAQLEKSRLLSDRFSAERPKGSFSTLEIQRTEQGDSAMYLCASSIGTGGNTGELFFGEGSRLTVL.

The chain couples TRBV2 to TRBJ2-5, with no clear D. This CDR3 has 16 residues. Deletions cut 0 bases from V and 2 bases from J, with 13 bases between. Germline V gene sequence: CDR1 SNHLY, CDR2 FYNNEI. DNA for the CDR3: TGTGCCAGCAGTGAAGCGCTAGTGAGGTCGCAAGAGACCCAGTACTTC. Translation gives CASSEALVRSQETQYF.

This clone was recorded once. This rearrangement joins TRBV18 to TRBJ2-1; D tentatively fits TRBD1 or TRBD2 (5 bases each). Germline-derived CDR1 and CDR2 are KGHSH and LQKENI. Trimming removed 4 bases at V and 6 bases at J, with 13 bases between. There are 14 residues in the CDR3. As DNA, the CDR3 is TGTGCCAGCTCACTATACCGGGACCTCAATGAGCAGTTCTTC. Translating gives CASSLYRDLNEQFF.

The chain joins TRBV28 to TRBJ2-1, with 8 bases matching TRBD2. The CDR3 totals 13 residues. From germline, CDR1 is MDHEN and CDR2 SYDVKM. V gave up 6 bases and J gave up 9 bases; unmatched junction bases: 7. For the CDR3, the DNA is TGTGCCAGCAGCCTTGGGACTAGTGGTGAGCAGTTCTTC. Its translation is CASSLGTSGEQFF.

The chain recombines TRBV5-1 with TRBJ2-2; 14 bases are shared with TRBD2. Germline loops: CDR1 SGHRS, CDR2 YFSETQ. This CDR3 is built from 20 residues. J was trimmed by 1 base and V by 4 bases; bases with no gene match: 12. The CDR3 region has the DNA TGCGCCAGCAGCCGTCCCGGGACTAGCGGGGGAAATTTGAACACCGGGGAGCTGTTTTTT. It specifies CASSRPGTSGGNLNTGELFF.

This chain connects TRBV19 to TRBJ2-1; 8 bases are a match to TRBD2. The length of the CDR3 is 14 residues. Per germline, CDR1 LNHDA and CDR2 SQIVND (reference sequence). The V and J ends lost 10 bases and 7 bases, in that order; junction bases with no gene match: 12. The CDR3 DNA sequence: TGTGCCACTATAGCGGGGCCTAAGGGGAATGAGCAGTTCTTC. Its translation is CATIAGPKGNEQFF.

This sequence joins TRBV5-1 and TRBJ1-3; D is ambiguous. Deletions cut 2 bases from V and 0 bases from J, with 6 bases between. The length of the CDR3 is 14 residues. CDR1 is SGHRS, CDR2 YFSETQ, per germline. CDR3 sequence reads: CASSFPDSGNTIYF. CDR3 DNA: TGCGCCAGCAGCTTTCCCGACTCTGGAAACACCATATATTTT.

The chain links TRBV28 to TRBJ1-5; TRBD1 matches at 10 bases. Per the germline V gene, CDR1 is MDHEN and CDR2 is SYDVKM. V lost 10 bases, J lost 2 bases, and 14 bases stayed unmatched. This CDR3 comprises 17 residues. The CDR3 reads CATETGQGPRGNQPQHF. The CDR3 DNA is TGTGCCACGGAAACGGGACAGGGGCCTCGTGGCAATCAGCCCCAGCATTTT.

A remark on this clone: A junction boundary mismatches the germline segment, possibly from a read error. The chain links TRBV7-7 to TRBJ2-5, with D perhaps TRBD2 (5 bases). The CDR3 length is 14 residues. Per the germline V gene, CDR1 is SSHAT and CDR2 is FNYEAQ (reference sequence). The DNA of the CDR3 is TGTGCTAGCAGCTTAGAGGGCAGGCTGGAGACCCAGTACTTC. This translates into CASSLEGRLETQYF.

The chain combines TRBV7-3 with TRBJ2-2; D possibly corresponds to TRBD2 (5 bases). Looked up from germline, CDR1 is SGHTA and CDR2 is FQGTGA. Trimming removed 4 bases from V and 6 bases from J, with 12 bases in between. The CDR3 runs to 14 residues. CDR3 protein: CASSSSGVPGELFF. The CDR3 nucleotides are TGTGCCAGCAGCTCCTCCGGGGTGCCCGGGGAGCTGTTTTTT. Full variable domain (rest looked up from reference TRBV7-3 and TRBJ2-2): GAGVSQTPSNKVTEKGKYVELRCDPISGHTALYWYRQSLGQGPEFLIYFQGTGAADDSGLPNDRFFAVRPEGSVSTLKIQRTERGDSAVYLCASSSSGVPGELFFGEGSRLTVL.

This sequence joins TRBV27 and TRBJ1-1, with D uncertain. The germline V gene has CDR1 MNHEY and CDR2 SMNVEV (reference sequence). Trimming took off 3 bases at V and 4 bases at J, with 12 bases between the two ends. The CDR3 is made up of 14 amino acids. The CDR3 region has the DNA TGTGCCAGCAGTTTTTCGGGAATCTCCACTGAAGCTTTCTTT. Its translation is CASSFSGISTEAFF.

The V gene is TRBV5-6, the J gene TRBJ2-3; 9 bases fit TRBD1. CDR1 and CDR2 from the germline V gene are SGHDT and YYEEEE. After removal of 5 bases from V and 2 bases from J, the junction contained 9 bases not matched to a gene. There are 16 residues in the CDR3. This chain's CDR3 is CASRPGRDRATDTQYF. Written as DNA, the CDR3 is TGTGCCAGCAGACCAGGCCGGGACAGGGCCACAGATACGCAGTATTTT.

The chain is built from TRBV19 and TRBJ1-5; D gene uncertain. CDR3 size: 15 residues. V was pared by 5 bases and J by 3 bases, with 14 bases between. Germline assignment: CDR1 LNHDA and CDR2 SQIVND (reference sequence). As DNA, the CDR3 is TGTGCCAGTAGTGATTACGGGGAGAACAATCAGCCCCAGCATTTT. Its translation: CASSDYGENNQPQHF.

The V call is TRBV28, the J call TRBJ1-4; no firm D call. V was clipped by 2 bases and J by 8 bases, with 9 bases between them. Germline V gene sequence: CDR1 MDHEN, CDR2 SYDVKM. This CDR3 is 13 amino acids long. DNA for the CDR3: TGTGCCAGCAGTTTAAGGACCCTGGAAAAACTGTTTTTT. Its translation: CASSLRTLEKLFF.

This clone has just one count. The chain recombines TRBV7-2 with TRBJ2-3, with a tentative D call TRBD2 (5 bases). Germline V gives CDR1 SGHTA, CDR2 FQGNSA. This CDR3 comprises 16 residues. The V end lost 1 base, the J end lost 0 bases, and 11 bases lay between the germline ends. Here the CDR3 reads CASSLEGATSTDTQYF. The CDR3 DNA follows: TGTGCCAGCAGCTTAGAGGGAGCGACCAGCACAGATACGCAGTATTTT. Full variable domain (rest looked up from reference TRBV7-2 and TRBJ2-3): GAGVSQSPSNKVTEKGKDVELRCDPISGHTALYWYRQSLGQGLEFLIYFQGNSAPDKSGLPSDRFSAERTGGSVSTLTIQRTQQEDSAVYLCASSLEGATSTDTQYFGPGTRLTVL.

The V gene is TRBV29-1, the J gene TRBJ2-1, with TRBD2 matching 9 bases. V was clipped by 4 bases and J by 5 bases; unmatched bases: 6. Germline V gene data show CDR1 as SQVTM and CDR2 as ANQGSEA. This CDR3 spans 14 amino acids. DNA for the CDR3: TGCAGCGTTGGAGAAGCGGGAGGCCACAATGAGCAGTTCTTC. Translating it yields CSVGEAGGHNEQFF.

This clone was seen only once. The chain is built from TRBV27 and TRBJ1-1; D gene uncertain. Between the trimmed V and J ends, which lost 5 bases and 3 bases, there was a span of 13 bases. The CDR3 extends over 14 amino acids. Germline CDR1 and CDR2: MNHEY and SMNVEV (reference sequence). The DNA for the CDR3 is TGTGCCAGCAGTCCAAGGACTCTTGACACTGAAGCTTTCTTT. Translated, it gives CASSPRTLDTEAFF.